The clone carrying this TCR beta chain has a single count. The antigen is unknown. The data originate from a study of vaccination effects on CD4 cells after COVID-19. In germline, CDR1 is MNHEY, CDR2 SVGAGI. Trimming left V 6 bases short and J 1 base short, with 6 bases between. This CDR3 is 12 amino acids long. Antigen-specific CD4+ T cells were first expanded with viral peptide pools by the ViraFEST assay and only then sequenced. Culture lasted roughly 9 days before CD4+ T cell isolation. The vaccine recipients had no prior SARS-CoV-2 infection, with negative nucleocapsid antibodies. A density of roughly 2 million PBMC per well was used; these cells were cultured with around 11 IU/ml IL-2 and roughly 10 ug/ml peptides. On day 3 and again on day 7, half the medium was replaced with IL-2 medium. The method was immunoSEQ multiplex PCR; TCRdb's version includes in-frame clones alone and lacks a portion of them. The profile shows fewer than 25,000 clones, about 72% of them singletons.

This clonotype was sampled from a human donor who received a COVID-19 vaccine. Specimen: CD4+ T cells from PBMCs cultured with HCoV-OC43 spike peptides, collected before COVID-19 vaccination. Subset in this sample: HCoV-OC43 spike overlapping peptide pool stimulation. The J gene is TRBJ2-5, the V gene TRBV6-5; D call uncertain. This CDR3 reads CASRSSQETQYF. CDR3 sequence (DNA): TGTGCCAGCAGGTCGAGCCAAGAGACCCAGTACTTC.